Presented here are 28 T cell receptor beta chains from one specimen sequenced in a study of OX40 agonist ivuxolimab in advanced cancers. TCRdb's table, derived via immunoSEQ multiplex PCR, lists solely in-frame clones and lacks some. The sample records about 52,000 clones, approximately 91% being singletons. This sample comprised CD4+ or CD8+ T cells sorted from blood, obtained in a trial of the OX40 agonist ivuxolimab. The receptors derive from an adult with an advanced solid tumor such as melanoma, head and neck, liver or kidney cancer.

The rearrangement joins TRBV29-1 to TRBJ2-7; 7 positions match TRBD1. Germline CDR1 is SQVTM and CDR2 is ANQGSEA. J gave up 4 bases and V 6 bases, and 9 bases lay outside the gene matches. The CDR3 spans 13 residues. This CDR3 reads CSVITGEWYEQYF. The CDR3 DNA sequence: TGCAGCGTCATAACAGGGGAGTGGTACGAGCAGTACTTC.

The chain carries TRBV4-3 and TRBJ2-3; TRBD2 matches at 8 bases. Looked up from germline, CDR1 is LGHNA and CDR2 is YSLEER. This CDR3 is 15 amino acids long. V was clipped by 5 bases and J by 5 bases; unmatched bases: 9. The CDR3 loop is CASSFGGGQIDTQYF. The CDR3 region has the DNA TGCGCCAGCAGCTTCGGGGGGGGGCAAATAGATACGCAGTATTTT.

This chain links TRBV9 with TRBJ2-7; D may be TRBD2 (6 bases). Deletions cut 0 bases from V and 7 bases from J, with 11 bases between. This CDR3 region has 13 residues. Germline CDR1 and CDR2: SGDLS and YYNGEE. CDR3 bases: TGTGCCAGCAGCGTAGCAGCCGGGAGAGAGCAGTACTTC. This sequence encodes CASSVAAGREQYF.

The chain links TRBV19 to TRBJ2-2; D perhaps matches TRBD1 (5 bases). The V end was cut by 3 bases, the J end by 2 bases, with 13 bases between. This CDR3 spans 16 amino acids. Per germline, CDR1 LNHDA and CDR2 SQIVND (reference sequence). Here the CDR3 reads CASSISFDSNTGELFF. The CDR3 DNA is TGTGCCAGTAGTATCTCTTTCGACAGTAACACCGGGGAGCTGTTTTTT.

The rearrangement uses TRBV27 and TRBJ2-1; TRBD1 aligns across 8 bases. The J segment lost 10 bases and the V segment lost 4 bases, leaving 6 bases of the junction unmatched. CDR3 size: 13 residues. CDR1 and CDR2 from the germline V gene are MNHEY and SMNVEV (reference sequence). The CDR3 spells CASSWDRIKEQFF. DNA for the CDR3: TGTGCCAGCAGTTGGGACAGGATTAAGGAGCAGTTCTTC.

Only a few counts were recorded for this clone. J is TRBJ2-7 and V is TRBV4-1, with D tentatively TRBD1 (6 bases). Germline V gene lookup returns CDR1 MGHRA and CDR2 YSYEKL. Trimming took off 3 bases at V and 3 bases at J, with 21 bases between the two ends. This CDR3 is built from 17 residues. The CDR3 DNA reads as TGCGCCAGCAGCCAGGGGGCAGGGACAACCCGGGTCTACGAGCAGTACTTC. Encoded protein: CASSQGAGTTRVYEQYF.

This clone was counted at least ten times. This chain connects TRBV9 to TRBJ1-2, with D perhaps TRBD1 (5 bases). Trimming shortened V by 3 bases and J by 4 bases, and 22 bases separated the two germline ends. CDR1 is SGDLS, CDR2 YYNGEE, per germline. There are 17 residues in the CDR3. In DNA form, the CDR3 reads TGTGCCAGCAGCGAGACCCGGGACTCCCTCCGGGGCTATGGCTACACCTTC. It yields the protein CASSETRDSLRGYGYTF.

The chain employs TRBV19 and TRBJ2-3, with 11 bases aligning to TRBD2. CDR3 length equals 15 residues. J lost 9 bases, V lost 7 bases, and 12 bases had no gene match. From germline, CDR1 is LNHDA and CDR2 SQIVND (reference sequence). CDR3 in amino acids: CASTPFSGGDGTQYF. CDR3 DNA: TGTGCCAGTACCCCCTTTAGCGGGGGGGACGGGACGCAGTATTTT.

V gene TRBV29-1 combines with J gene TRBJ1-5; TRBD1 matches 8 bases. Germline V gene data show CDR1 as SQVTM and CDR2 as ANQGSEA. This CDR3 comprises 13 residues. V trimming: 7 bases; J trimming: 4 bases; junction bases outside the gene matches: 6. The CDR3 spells CSGTGYGNQPQHF. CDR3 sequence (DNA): TGCAGCGGGACAGGGTATGGAAATCAGCCCCAGCATTTT.

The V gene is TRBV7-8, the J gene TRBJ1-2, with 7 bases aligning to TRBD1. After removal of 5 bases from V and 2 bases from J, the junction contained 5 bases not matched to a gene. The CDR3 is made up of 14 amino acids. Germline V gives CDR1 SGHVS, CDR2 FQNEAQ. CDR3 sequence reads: CASSPWTGNYGYTF. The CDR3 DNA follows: TGTGCCAGCAGCCCCTGGACAGGAAACTATGGCTACACCTTC.

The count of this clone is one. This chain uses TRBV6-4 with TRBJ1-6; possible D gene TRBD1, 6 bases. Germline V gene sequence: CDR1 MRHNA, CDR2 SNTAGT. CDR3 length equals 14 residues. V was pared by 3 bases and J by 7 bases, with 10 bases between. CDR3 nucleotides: TGTGCCAGCAGTGATCGGGGGGCCAATTCACCCCTCCACTTT. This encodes CASSDRGANSPLHF.

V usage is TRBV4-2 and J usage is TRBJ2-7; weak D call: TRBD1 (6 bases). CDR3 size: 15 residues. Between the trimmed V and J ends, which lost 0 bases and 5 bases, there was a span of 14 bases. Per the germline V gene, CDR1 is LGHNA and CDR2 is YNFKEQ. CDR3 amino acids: CASSQEVSGAHEQYF. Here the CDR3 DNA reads TGTGCCAGCAGCCAAGAAGTTTCAGGGGCCCACGAGCAGTACTTC.

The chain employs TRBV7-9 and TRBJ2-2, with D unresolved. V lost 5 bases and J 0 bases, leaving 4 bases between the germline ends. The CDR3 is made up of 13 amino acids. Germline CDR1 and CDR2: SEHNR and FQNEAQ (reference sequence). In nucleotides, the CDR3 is TGTGCCAGCAGCCCTTCGAACACCGGGGAGCTGTTTTTT. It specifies CASSPSNTGELFF. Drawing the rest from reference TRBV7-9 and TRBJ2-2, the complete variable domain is DTGVSQNPRHKITKRGQNVTFRCDPISEHNRLYWYRQTLGQGPEFLTYFQNEAQLEKSRLLSDRFSAERPKGSFSTLEIQRTEQGDSAMYLCASSPSNTGELFFGEGSRLTVL.

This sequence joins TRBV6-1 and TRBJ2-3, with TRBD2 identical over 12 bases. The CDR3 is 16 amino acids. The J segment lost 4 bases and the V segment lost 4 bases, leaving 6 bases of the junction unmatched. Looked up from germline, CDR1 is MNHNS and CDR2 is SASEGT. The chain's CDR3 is CASSGLAGGLSDTQYF. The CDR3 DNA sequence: TGTGCCAGCAGTGGGCTAGCGGGGGGGTTATCAGATACGCAGTATTTT.

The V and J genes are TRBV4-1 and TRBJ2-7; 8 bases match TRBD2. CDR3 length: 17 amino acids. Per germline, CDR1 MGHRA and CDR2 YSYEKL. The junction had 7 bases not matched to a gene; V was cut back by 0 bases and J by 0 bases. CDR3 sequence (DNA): TGCGCCAGCAGCCAAGATAGGCGGGAGGTTAGCTCCTACGAGCAGTACTTC. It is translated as CASSQDRREVSSYEQYF.

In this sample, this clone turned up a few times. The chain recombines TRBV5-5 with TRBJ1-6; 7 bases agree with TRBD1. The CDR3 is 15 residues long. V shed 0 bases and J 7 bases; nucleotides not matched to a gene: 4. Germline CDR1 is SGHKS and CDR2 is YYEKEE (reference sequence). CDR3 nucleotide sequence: TGTGCCAGCAGCTTGGATATCAGGGGGAATTCACCCCTCCACTTT. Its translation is CASSLDIRGNSPLHF.

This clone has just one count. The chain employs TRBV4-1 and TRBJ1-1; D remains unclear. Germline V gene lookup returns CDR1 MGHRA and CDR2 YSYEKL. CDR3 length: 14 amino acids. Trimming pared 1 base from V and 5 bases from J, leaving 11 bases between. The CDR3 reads CASSQGAGDTEAFF. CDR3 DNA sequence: TGCGCCAGCAGCCAAGGGGCAGGTGATACTGAAGCTTTCTTT.

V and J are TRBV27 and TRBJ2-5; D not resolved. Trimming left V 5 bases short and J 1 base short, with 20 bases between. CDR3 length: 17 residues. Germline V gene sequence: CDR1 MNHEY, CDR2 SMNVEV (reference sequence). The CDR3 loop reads CASSLTSPGILQETQYF. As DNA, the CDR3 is TGTGCCAGCAGTCTCACCTCGCCCGGAATCCTCCAAGAGACCCAGTACTTC.

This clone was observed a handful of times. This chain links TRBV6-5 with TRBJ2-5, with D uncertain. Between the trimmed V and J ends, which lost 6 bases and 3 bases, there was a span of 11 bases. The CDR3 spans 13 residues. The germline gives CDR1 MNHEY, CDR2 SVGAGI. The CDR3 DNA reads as TGTGCCAGCAGCTTCCTGGGTGAAGAGACCCAGTACTTC. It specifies CASSFLGEETQYF.

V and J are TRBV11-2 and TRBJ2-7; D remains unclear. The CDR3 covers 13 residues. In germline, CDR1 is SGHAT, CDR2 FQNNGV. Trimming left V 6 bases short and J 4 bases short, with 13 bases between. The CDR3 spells CASSPASWYEQYF. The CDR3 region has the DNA TGTGCCAGCAGTCCCGCCTCTTGGTACGAGCAGTACTTC.

The CDR3 DNA is TGTGCCAGCAGCTTGGGGGACAGGGCGAACACTGAAGCTTTCTTT. Its protein product is CASSLGDRANTEAFF. The rearrangement uses TRBV5-6 and TRBJ1-1, with TRBD1 matching over 9 bases. Trimming at V came to 0 bases and at J to 1 base, leaving 1 base not matched to a gene. The CDR3 spans 15 residues. The germline V gene has CDR1 SGHDT and CDR2 YYEEEE.

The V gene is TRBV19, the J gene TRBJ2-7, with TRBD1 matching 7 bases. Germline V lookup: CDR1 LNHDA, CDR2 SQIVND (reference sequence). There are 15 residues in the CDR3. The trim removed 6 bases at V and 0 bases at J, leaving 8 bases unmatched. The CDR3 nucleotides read TGTGCCAGTAGCTCTCGACAGGGTAGCTCCTACGAGCAGTACTTC. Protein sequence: CASSSRQGSSYEQYF.

The CDR3 region is CASSPSALASNTIYF. The CDR3 nucleotides are TGTGCCAGCAGCCCCTCGGCCCTCGCATCGAACACCATATATTTT. The chain is built from TRBV11-2 and TRBJ1-3; D is unclear. Per germline, CDR1 SGHAT and CDR2 FQNNGV. V was clipped by 5 bases and J by 7 bases, with 18 bases between them. The CDR3 extends over 15 amino acids.

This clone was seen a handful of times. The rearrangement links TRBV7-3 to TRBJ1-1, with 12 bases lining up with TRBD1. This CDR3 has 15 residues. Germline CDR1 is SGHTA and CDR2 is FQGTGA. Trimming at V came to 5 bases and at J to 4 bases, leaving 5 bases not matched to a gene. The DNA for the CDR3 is TGTGCCAGCAGCCCTGGGACAGGGGGCGCCACTGAAGCTTTCTTT. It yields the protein CASSPGTGGATEAFF.

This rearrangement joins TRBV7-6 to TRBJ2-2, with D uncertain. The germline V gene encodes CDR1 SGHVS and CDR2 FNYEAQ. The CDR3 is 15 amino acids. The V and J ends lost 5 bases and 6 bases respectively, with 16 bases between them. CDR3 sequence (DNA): TGTGCCAGCAGCCCTGGAACGACCAGCGCCGGGGAGCTGTTTTTT. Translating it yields CASSPGTTSAGELFF.

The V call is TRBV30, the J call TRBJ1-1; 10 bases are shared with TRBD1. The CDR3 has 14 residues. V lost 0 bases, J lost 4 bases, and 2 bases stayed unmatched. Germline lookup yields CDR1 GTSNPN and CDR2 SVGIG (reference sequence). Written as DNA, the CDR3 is TGTGCCTGGAGTGTAGACAGGGGGCTCACTGAAGCTTTCTTT. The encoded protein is CAWSVDRGLTEAFF.

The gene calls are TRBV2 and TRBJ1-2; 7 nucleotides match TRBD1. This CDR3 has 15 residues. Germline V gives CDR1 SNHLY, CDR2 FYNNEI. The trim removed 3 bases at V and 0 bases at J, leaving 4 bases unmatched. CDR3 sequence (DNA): TGTGCCAGCAGTGATGGGACAGCTTCTAACTATGGCTACACCTTC. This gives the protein CASSDGTASNYGYTF.

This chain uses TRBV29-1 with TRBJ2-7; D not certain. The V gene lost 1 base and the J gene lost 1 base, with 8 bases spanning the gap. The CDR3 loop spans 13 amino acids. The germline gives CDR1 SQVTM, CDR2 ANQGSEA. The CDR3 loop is CSVEVDGSYEQYF. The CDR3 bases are TGCAGCGTTGAAGTGGACGGTTCCTACGAGCAGTACTTC.